One T cell receptor beta chain is described in this entry. Its antigen is not identified. This CDR3 is 12 amino acids long. Germline-derived CDR1 and CDR2 are LGHDT and YNNKEL (reference sequence). With 1 base removed from V and 11 bases from J, the gap between germline ends came to 8 bases. Clones were read by immunoSEQ multiplex PCR, and TCRdb kept only the in-frame ones, dropping some. The data hold 45,000 or so clones, with approximately 90% observed a single time. The source of the sample is a study of T cell responses to AZD1222 COVID-19 vaccine. Findings and caveats of the study: Mostly white British, mostly female donors; authors suggested clonal diversity may be underestimated. Just a handful of people given AZD1222 tested seropositive at baseline. Sampling that yielded the repertoires occurred only after the peak T cell response. CD4 TCRs associated with vaccination spanned spike, dominating at 160-218 and 743-854.

The V and J genes are TRBV3-1 (or the pseudogene TRBV3-2) and TRBJ1-4; no reliable D call. This receptor was obtained from an adult who received the AZD1222 COVID-19 vaccine. Sequencing used peripheral blood, obtained 28 days after the second AZD1222 dose. The CDR3 region is CASSQGVRKLFF. CDR3 DNA: TGTGCCAGCAGCCAAGGGGTCCGCAAACTGTTTTTT.